This T cell receptor beta chain was obtained from a study of T cells in Graves' hyperthyroidism and ophthalmopathy. This clonotype was detected a few times. Uncontrolled infection, other autoimmune disease, pregnancy and lactation each barred patients from inclusion. Template material for amplifying TCR beta CDR3 regions consisted of RNA transcripts. HTBI primers were employed in a first-round RT-PCR of the TCR CDR3. TCRdb called the multiplex PCR reads again in MiXCR, with one record for every CDR3 protein. The sample carries about 210,000 distinct CDR3 sequences, roughly 18% recorded once. Trimming took off 6 bases at V and 3 bases at J, with 20 bases between the two ends. The CDR3 totals 16 residues. From germline, CDR1 is MNHEY and CDR2 SVGEGT.

The chain is built from TRBV6-2 or TRBV6-3 and TRBJ1-2; a weak D match, TRBD1 (6 bases). The material sequenced was blood. The clonotype originates from a man aged 45-65 years with Graves' hyperthyroidism. The DNA of the CDR3 is TGTGCCAGCAGCCTTGAACAGGGCGGATTAGACTATGGCTACACCTTC. It is translated as CASSLEQGGLDYGYTF.